What follows describes a single T cell receptor beta chain. V lost 4 bases and J 4 bases, leaving 17 bases between the germline ends. Germline V CDR1 and CDR2: SGDLS, YYNGEE. CDR3 size: 16 residues. This sample was taken from a study of glioma-infiltrating T cells after dendritic cell vaccination. Before vaccination, two weeks after the third vaccination, and at progression, PBMC were collected. TCRdb's copy holds only in-frame clones and misses some; the assay was immunoSEQ multiplex PCR. Of tens of thousands of clones listed, approximately 85% were seen once; the top ten hold under 40%. This material consisted of blood, taken before dendritic cell vaccination. This TCR was sampled from a human donor with glioblastoma. V gene TRBV9 combines with J gene TRBJ2-2, with unresolved D. The CDR3 is CASSFTMVTSTGELFF. The DNA of the CDR3 is TGTGCCAGCAGCTTTACAATGGTCACGTCCACCGGGGAGCTGTTTTTT. The full variable domain, rest sourced from reference TRBV9 and TRBJ2-2, is DSGVTQTPKHLITATGQRVTLRCSPRSGDLSVYWYQQSLDQGLQFLIQYYNGEERAKGNILERFSAQQFPDLHSELNLSSLELGDSALYFCASSFTMVTSTGELFFGEGSRLTVL.